This TCR beta chain was identified during a study of blood T cell repertoires in COVID-19. For the study at large: The study drew acute and convalescent COVID-19 samples from the United States, Italy and Spain.

Some clones are missing from TCRdb's copy, which holds only in-frame ones; the method was immunoSEQ multiplex PCR. This table holds approximately 45,000 clones, roughly 73% found once. The CDR3 contains 14 residues. Trimming cost V 3 bases and J 2 bases; bases outside gene matches: 4. Germline CDR1 is SEHNR and CDR2 is FQNEAQ (reference sequence). Sequencing was performed on peripheral blood. The receptor was isolated from an elderly man with acute or convalescent COVID-19. The V and J genes are TRBV7-9 and TRBJ2-7; 7 bases align to TRBD1. In DNA form, the CDR3 reads TGTGCCAGCAGCTTGGGGGACAGACCCTACGAGCAGTACTTC. It yields the protein CASSLGDRPYEQYF.